This TCR beta chain was captured by sequencing in a study of post-analysis software for immune sequencing data. In the study overall: Both relapsing-remitting and secondary progressive multiple sclerosis featured among the disease courses, as did progressive-relapsing multiple sclerosis. The study's findings and limits: Five or six TRBV segments appeared more often in patients than in controls, and TRBV5-6, TRBV5-1 and TRBV20-1 were among these. Same-batch samples co-clustered strongly by F measure. Significantly decreased normalized Chao1 diversity was recorded for multiple sclerosis patients relative to controls.

This clonotype was recorded a few times. The antigen is unknown. TCR beta cDNA libraries included unique molecular identifiers. Out of roughly 1 to 10 million T cells, about 520,000 cDNA molecules were generated. TCRdb processed the PCR reads anew with MiXCR; each CDR3 protein has one entry. There are hundreds of thousands of distinct CDR3 sequences in the sample; just under 30% occur only once, and more than 0.45% lies in the top ten. Trimming pared 2 bases from V and 5 bases from J, leaving 9 bases between. This CDR3 is 13 amino acids long. The rearrangement joins TRBV12-3 or TRBV12-4 to TRBJ1-2; D remains ambiguous. Sequences were obtained from blood. The TCR comes from a girl aged 10-17 years with multiple sclerosis. CDR3 DNA sequence: TGTGCCAGCAGTTTAAGGAATAAGTATGGCTACACCTTC. This sequence encodes CASSLRNKYGYTF.